Each of the 30 T cell receptor beta chains below was sequenced from the same sample in a study of spatial heterogeneity in lung cancer. TCRdb independently ran MiXCR on the 5' RACE reads; one entry per CDR3 protein. The data contain approximately 50,000 distinct CDR3 sequences, less than 9.5% of them singletons. Noted time point: blood at routine non-recurrence follow-up after resection. Whole RNA, which was extracted from tumor, nontumor lung tissue or frozen PBMC, was sequenced without any cell sorting. This specimen consisted of PBMCs, obtained at follow-up. The receptor source for this set is a female donor with early-stage non-small cell lung cancer.

This chain joins TRBV18 and TRBJ1-5, with D perhaps TRBD1 (5 bases). V was cut by 3 bases and J by 1 base, with 10 bases left in between. This CDR3 has 15 amino acids. CDR1 and CDR2 from the germline V gene are KGHSH and LQKENI. The CDR3 spells CASSPGTGSNQPQHF. The CDR3 DNA follows: TGTGCCAGCTCACCGGGGACTGGAAGCAATCAGCCCCAGCATTTT.

This clonotype was seen repeatedly, ten times or more. The CDR3 DNA follows: TGCAGCATCGAACAGGGGGCTGGGAGCGAGCAGTACTTC. It specifies CSIEQGAGSEQYF. The chain carries TRBV29-1 and TRBJ2-7; 9 bases line up with TRBD1. Trimming cost V 8 bases and J 6 bases; bases outside gene matches: 11. There are 13 residues in the CDR3. Germline V gene data show CDR1 as SQVTM and CDR2 as ANQGSEA.

This clonotype was counted between two and nine times. CDR3 in DNA: TGCAGTGCTAGAGGTCACGGGAACACTGAAGCTTTCTTT. This encodes CSARGHGNTEAFF. V gene TRBV20-1 combines with J gene TRBJ1-1; D is uncertain. The CDR3 runs 13 residues. Germline-derived CDR1 and CDR2 are DFQATT and SNEGSKA (reference sequence). With 1 base removed from V and 1 base from J, the gap between germline ends came to 7 bases.

V is TRBV4-1 and J is TRBJ2-7; the match to TRBD1 covers 9 bases. The J segment lost 3 bases and the V segment lost 4 bases, leaving 4 bases of the junction unmatched. This CDR3 region has 14 residues. The germline V gene encodes CDR1 MGHRA and CDR2 YSYEKL. The CDR3 loop is CASSPRTGDYEQYF. The CDR3 coding sequence is TGCGCCAGCAGCCCCCGGACAGGGGACTACGAGCAGTACTTC.

CDR3 nucleotides: TGCGCCAGCAGCCAAGACGAGACCTACGAGCAGTACTTC. Amino acid sequence: CASSQDETYEQYF. The chain links TRBV4-3 to TRBJ2-7; D not resolved. Trimming pared 0 bases from V and 2 bases from J, leaving 5 bases between. CDR1 and CDR2 (germline): LGHNA, YSLEER. The CDR3 has 13 residues.

The V call is TRBV5-6, the J call TRBJ1-2; no reliable D call. Germline values: CDR1 SGHDT, CDR2 YYEEEE. V was trimmed by 1 base and J by 5 bases, leaving 15 bases between them. The CDR3 has 15 residues. The CDR3 protein is CASSLNGQDYYGYTF. In nucleotides, the CDR3 is TGTGCCAGCAGCTTGAATGGGCAGGACTATTATGGCTACACCTTC.

The genes are TRBV6-1 and TRBJ2-7; 7 bases agree with TRBD1. This CDR3 is built from 15 residues. Trimming cost V 7 bases and J 5 bases; bases outside gene matches: 14. CDR1 and CDR2 (germline): MNHNS, SASEGT. The CDR3 region has the DNA TGTGCCAGCACTACAGGGGCGGCAGGGGTAGACGAGCAGTACTTC. It specifies CASTTGAAGVDEQYF.

This clonotype came up many times. The chain couples TRBV7-9 to TRBJ1-2; 9 nucleotides agree with TRBD1. The CDR3 has 15 amino acids. J gave up 7 bases and V 3 bases, and 9 bases lay outside the gene matches. Looked up from germline, CDR1 is SEHNR and CDR2 is FQNEAQ (reference sequence). As DNA, the CDR3 is TGTGCCAGCAGCTTTCGGGACAGGGAAGGAGGTGGCTACACCTTC. Protein product: CASSFRDREGGGYTF.

The genes are TRBV13 and TRBJ2-5, with D possibly matching TRBD2 (6 bases). This CDR3 has 15 residues. Per the germline V gene, CDR1 is PRHDT and CDR2 is FYEKMQ (reference sequence). Trimming pared 4 bases from V and 7 bases from J, leaving 19 bases between. The CDR3 loop is CASSSSAGTGVTQYF. For the CDR3, the DNA is TGTGCCAGCAGCTCTTCGGCAGGGACGGGGGTGACCCAGTACTTC.

This clonotype was recorded a few times. CDR3 amino acids: CASSLRGDTQYF. DNA of the CDR3: TGTGCCAGCAGTTTACGGGGAGATACGCAGTATTTT. The genes are TRBV12-3 or TRBV12-4 and TRBJ2-3; D might be TRBD2 (5 bases). V lost 2 bases, J lost 5 bases, and 5 bases lay in between. CDR3 length: 12 amino acids.

CDR3 residues: CASSPGDETKNIQYF. CDR3 DNA sequence: TGTGCCAGCAGCCCGGGGGACGAAACCAAAAACATTCAGTACTTC. The V gene is TRBV7-9, the J gene TRBJ2-4; perhaps TRBD2 as D (6 bases). This CDR3 has 15 residues. V was cut by 5 bases and J by 2 bases, with 13 bases left in between. Germline V gives CDR1 SEHNR, CDR2 FQNEAQ (reference sequence). The whole variable domain, remainder taken from reference TRBV7-9 and TRBJ2-4, is DTGVSQNPRHKITKRGQNVTFRCDPISEHNRLYWYRQTLGQGPEFLTYFQNEAQLEKSRLLSDRFSAERPKGSFSTLEIQRTEQGDSAMYLCASSPGDETKNIQYFGAGTRLSVL.

The chain carries TRBV14 and TRBJ2-3; 8 positions match TRBD2. CDR3 length: 15 amino acids. The V segment lost 4 bases and the J segment 0 bases; nucleotides outside the gene matches: 3. The germline V gene has CDR1 SGHDN and CDR2 FVKESK. CDR3 nucleotides: TGTGCCAGCAGCCTTGGACTAGCAAGCACAGATACGCAGTATTTT. Residues: CASSLGLASTDTQYF.

DNA for the CDR3: TGTGCCAGCTCCCTTTCCGCTCGAACCTACGAGCAGTACTTC. Protein product: CASSLSARTYEQYF. The J gene is TRBJ2-7, the V gene TRBV7-2; D call uncertain. The CDR3 spans 14 residues. The germline V gene encodes CDR1 SGHTA and CDR2 FQGNSA. The ends were cut back, 8 bases at V and 2 bases at J, with 16 bases in the middle.

This clonotype occurred a few times. The chain couples TRBV27 to TRBJ1-6; D is unresolved. This CDR3 spans 12 amino acids. Trimming shortened V by 3 bases and J by 3 bases, and 0 bases separated the two germline ends. Germline V gene lookup returns CDR1 MNHEY and CDR2 SMNVEV (reference sequence). This CDR3 is CASSFYNSPLHF. The CDR3 DNA follows: TGTGCCAGCAGTTTCTATAATTCACCCCTCCACTTT.

In this sample, this clonotype turned up once. The V gene is TRBV15, the J gene TRBJ1-1; D is ambiguous. Germline V CDR1 and CDR2: LNHNV, YYDKDF (reference sequence). V shed 0 bases and J shed 4 bases, with 12 bases lying between them. CDR3 size: 15 residues. CDR3 sequence reads: CATSRDTNSATEAFF. The DNA for the CDR3 is TGTGCCACCAGCAGAGATACTAACTCGGCCACTGAAGCTTTCTTT. The full variable domain, completed using reference TRBV15 and TRBJ1-1, is DAMVIQNPRYQVTQFGKPVTLSCSQTLNHNVMYWYQQKSSQAPKLLFHYYDKDFNNEADTPDNFQSRRPNTSFCFLDIRSPGLGDTAMYLCATSRDTNSATEAFFGQGTRLTVV.

This clonotype has more than one count but fewer than ten. The V and J genes are TRBV5-1 and TRBJ1-1, with D perhaps matching TRBD1 (5 bases). CDR1 is SGHRS and CDR2 is YFSETQ in the germline V gene. With 4 bases removed from V and 1 base from J, the gap between germline ends came to 17 bases. This CDR3 spans 16 amino acids. The CDR3 loop is CASSPARRDGNTEAFF. Written as DNA, the CDR3 is TGCGCCAGCAGCCCTGCCCGGAGGGACGGGAACACTGAAGCTTTCTTT.

The CDR3 region is CASSFLGETYAEQYF. DNA for the CDR3: TGCGCCAGCAGCTTCCTGGGAGAAACTTATGCGGAGCAGTACTTC. The chain carries TRBV5-1 and TRBJ2-7, with D maybe TRBD2 (5 bases). The CDR3 length is 15 residues. Trimming took 2 bases from V and 7 from J, leaving 19 bases between them. Germline assignment: CDR1 SGHRS and CDR2 YFSETQ.

This chain uses TRBV5-4 with TRBJ2-5; no definite D call. The CDR3 has 11 residues. Germline V gene data show CDR1 as SGHNT and CDR2 as YYREEE (reference sequence). Trimming removed 5 bases from V and 9 bases from J, with 11 bases in between. CDR3 amino acids: CASSTEWAQYF. CDR3 DNA: TGTGCCAGCAGTACAGAATGGGCCCAGTACTTC.

The chain recombines TRBV5-1 with TRBJ1-2, with D tentatively TRBD1 (5 bases). The CDR3 length is 13 residues. Trimming took 4 bases from V and 3 from J, leaving 10 bases between them. Germline loops: CDR1 SGHRS, CDR2 YFSETQ. CDR3 in amino acids: CASSPGGYYGYTF. The CDR3, as DNA: TGCGCCAGCAGCCCTGGGGGGTACTATGGCTACACCTTC.

This clonotype has just a few counts. This chain connects TRBV11-2 to TRBJ2-5, with D possibly TRBD1 on 6 matching bases. V was cut by 2 bases and J by 1 base, with 11 bases left in between. The germline CDR1 and CDR2 sequences are SGHAT and FQNNGV. The CDR3 sequence is 15 residues long. The DNA for the CDR3 is TGTGCCAGCAGCTTATATGTGGGGGCCCAAGAGACCCAGTACTTC. The encoded protein is CASSLYVGAQETQYF.

This clonotype turned up a few times. The chain recombines TRBV18 with TRBJ2-5; D is undetermined. The CDR3 totals 12 residues. Between the trimmed V and J ends, which lost 3 bases and 3 bases, there was a span of 5 bases. CDR1 and CDR2 from the germline V gene are KGHSH and LQKENI. In nucleotides, the CDR3 is TGTGCCAGCTCACCCAAGGAAGAGACCCAGTACTTC. It encodes CASSPKEETQYF.

In this sample, this clonotype turned up many times. The chain carries TRBV7-8 and TRBJ1-5; D gene uncertain. This CDR3 spans 13 amino acids. With 2 bases removed from V and 5 bases from J, the gap between germline ends came to 7 bases. The V gene's germline CDR1 is SGHVS and CDR2 FQNEAQ. CDR3 sequence reads: CASSLSGYQPQHF. The CDR3 nucleotides read TGTGCCAGCAGCTTAAGCGGATATCAGCCCCAGCATTTT. Full variable domain (missing parts from reference TRBV7-8 and TRBJ1-5): GAGVSQSPRYKVAKRGQDVALRCDPISGHVSLFWYQQALGQGPEFLTYFQNEAQLDKSGLPSDRFFAERPEGSVSTLKIQRTQQEDSAVYLCASSLSGYQPQHFGDGTRLSIL.

This clonotype was counted at least ten times. This chain joins TRBV28 and TRBJ2-7; weak D call: TRBD1 (6 bases). Trimming took 8 bases from V and 3 from J, leaving 11 bases between them. CDR3 length: 12 amino acids. Germline CDR1 reads MDHEN; CDR2 reads SYDVKM. The chain's CDR3 is CASRDKSYEQYF. The CDR3, as DNA: TGTGCCAGCCGGGACAAGAGCTACGAGCAGTACTTC.

This clonotype was detected only a few times. This rearrangement joins TRBV12-1 to TRBJ2-7. TRBV12-1 is a documented pseudogene. The CDR3 covers 8 residues. Here the CDR3 reads CASSSGRF. CDR3 DNA sequence: TGTGCCAGCAGCTCAGGTAGATTC.

This clonotype has more than one count but fewer than ten. This chain joins TRBV9 and TRBJ2-5, with 8 bases fitting TRBD2. Germline assignment: CDR1 SGDLS and CDR2 YYNGEE. V lost 0 bases and J lost 0; bases outside the gene matches: 1. The CDR3 contains 15 residues. This CDR3 is CASSVAGGYQETQYF. In nucleotides, the CDR3 is TGTGCCAGCAGCGTAGCGGGGGGGTACCAAGAGACCCAGTACTTC.

The chain uses TRBV3-1 and TRBJ1-1; D remains unclear. CDR3 length: 14 residues. CDR1 and CDR2 from the germline V gene are LGHDT and YNNKEL (reference sequence). V gave up 0 bases and J gave up 4 bases, with 9 bases separating them. CDR3 region: CASSQDTWGTEAFF. The CDR3, as DNA: TGTGCCAGCAGCCAAGATACATGGGGCACTGAAGCTTTCTTT.

In its sample, this clonotype was seen many times. The rearrangement links TRBV7-9 to TRBJ2-1; D perhaps matches TRBD2 (7 bases). The CDR3 has 15 amino acids. Trimming shortened V by 7 bases and J by 5 bases, and 18 bases separated the two germline ends. The germline V gene encodes CDR1 SEHNR and CDR2 FQNEAQ (reference sequence). The CDR3 spells CASTEGGGMDNEQFF. In DNA, the CDR3 is TGTGCCAGCACCGAGGGAGGGGGAATGGACAATGAGCAGTTCTTC.

This clonotype was counted at least ten times. The chain has TRBV28 and TRBJ2-6, with D perhaps TRBD1 or TRBD2 (5 bases each). Trimming stripped 3 bases from V and 0 bases from J, with 9 bases between. This CDR3 contains 16 residues. CDR1 and CDR2 from the germline V gene are MDHEN and SYDVKM. The CDR3 here is CASSFSGPSGANVLTF. The CDR3 DNA sequence: TGTGCCAGCAGTTTTTCGGGACCCTCTGGGGCCAACGTCCTGACTTTC.

This clonotype was picked up a small number of times. Here the CDR3 reads CASSRSGANVLTF. CDR3 nucleotides: TGTGCCAGCAGCAGATCTGGGGCCAACGTCCTGACTTTC. The V gene is TRBV12-3 or TRBV12-4, the J gene TRBJ2-6; D uncertain. CDR3 length: 13 residues. With 6 bases removed from V and 1 base from J, the gap between germline ends came to 4 bases.

This clonotype was counted a few times. The chain is built from TRBV6-2 or TRBV6-3 and TRBJ2-7; the D gene is possibly TRBD1 (6 bases). This CDR3 is 12 amino acids long. V lost 6 bases to trimming and J lost 7 bases, with 13 bases between them. CDR1 and CDR2 (germline): MNHEY, SVGEGT. The CDR3 DNA reads TGTGCCAGCAGGTCGGACAGTCTTGAGCAGTACTTC. Its translation: CASRSDSLEQYF.